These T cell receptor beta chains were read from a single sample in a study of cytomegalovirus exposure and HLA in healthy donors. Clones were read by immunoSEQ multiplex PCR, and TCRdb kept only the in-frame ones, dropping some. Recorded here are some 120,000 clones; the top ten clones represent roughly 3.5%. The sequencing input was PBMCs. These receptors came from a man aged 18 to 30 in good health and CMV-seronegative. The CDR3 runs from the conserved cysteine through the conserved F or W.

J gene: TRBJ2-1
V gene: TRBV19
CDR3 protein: CASSIEGVNEQFF

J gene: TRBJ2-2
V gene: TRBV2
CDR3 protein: CASGPGQAAGGELFF

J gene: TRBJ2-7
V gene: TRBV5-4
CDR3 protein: CASSHPGQGSHGQYF

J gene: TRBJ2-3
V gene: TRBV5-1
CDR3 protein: CASSSPPGLLTDTQYF

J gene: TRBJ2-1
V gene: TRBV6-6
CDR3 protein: CASSYAGRNEQFF

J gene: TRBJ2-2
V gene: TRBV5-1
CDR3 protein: CASSSPRSNTGELFF

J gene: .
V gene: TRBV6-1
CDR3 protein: CASSERTYGTSGSYEQYF

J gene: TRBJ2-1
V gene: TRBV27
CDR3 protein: CASSSTASGVAGGDEQFF

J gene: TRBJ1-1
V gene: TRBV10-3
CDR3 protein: CAISDPGHGSTEAFF

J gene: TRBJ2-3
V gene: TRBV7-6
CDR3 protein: CASSLSLGAGGADTQYF

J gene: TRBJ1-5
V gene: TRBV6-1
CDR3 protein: CASSVTTGKHNQPQHF

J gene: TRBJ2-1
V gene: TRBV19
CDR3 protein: CASLFGYEQFF

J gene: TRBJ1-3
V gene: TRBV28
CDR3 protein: CASSSPGRVGNTIYF

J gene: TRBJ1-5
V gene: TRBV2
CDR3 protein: CASRRGGGSQPQHF

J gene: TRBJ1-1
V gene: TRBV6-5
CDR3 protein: CASSERGGTEAFF

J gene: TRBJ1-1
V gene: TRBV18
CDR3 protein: CASSPQRQKNTEAFF

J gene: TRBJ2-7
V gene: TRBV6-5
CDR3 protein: CASKAGAYEQYF